This T cell receptor beta chain was profiled in a study of Ad26.COV2.S vaccination and SARS-CoV-2 variants. Study observations and caveats: Possibly, TCR breadth and depth analyses underestimated total T cell responses. For non-spike TCRs, breadth in vaccine recipients resembled that in placebo recipients.

Clones were sequenced by immunoSEQ multiplex PCR, and TCRdb holds only the in-frame ones, with some missing. The table has about 350,000 clones, 70% to 90% seen once. As concerns this clone: Its specificity is unknown.

Treatment noted: about 20 received Ad26.COV2.S at low or high dose, single or two shots; about 5 received placebo; per-sample allocation not given. Repertoires come from day 63 after the first vaccine or placebo injection. The sequence came from a person between 18 and 60 years old who received the Ad26.COV2.S COVID-19 vaccine or a placebo. The material was peripheral blood, obtained in a trial of Ad26.COV2.S vaccine versus placebo.

In nucleotides, the CDR3 is TGTGCCAGCAGCCCGCGGACTAGCAGGGGGGAGACCCAGTACTTC. Translated: CASSPRTSRGETQYF. The chain recombines TRBV9 with TRBJ2-5; the D gene is possibly TRBD2 (8 bases). Germline V CDR1 and CDR2: SGDLS, YYNGEE. The CDR3 is made up of 15 amino acids. V shed 4 bases and J shed 5 bases, with 18 bases lying between them.